The next 27 T cell receptor beta chains were all read from a single sample in a study of beta chain features in type 1 diabetes. Study results and limitations: In all four CD4+ subsets, TCRB CDR3 length was significantly, moderately reduced in type 1 diabetes.

The investigators reverse transcribed all of the isolated RNA, so they sequenced expressed TCRB transcripts. Only in-frame clones appear in the TCRdb table, and some are missing; sequencing was by immunoSEQ multiplex PCR. Among almost 350,000 clones listed, roughly 9% were seen once. Their antigens are not known. Sequenced material: central memory CD4+ T cells from blood. Receptors originate from a man in his thirties or forties with type 1 diabetes.

Many counts were recorded for this clone. The rearrangement joins TRBV30 to TRBJ2-4; 8 nucleotides match TRBD2. The CDR3 extends over 18 amino acids. Germline V gene lookup returns CDR1 GTSNPN and CDR2 SVGIG (reference sequence). J was trimmed by 7 bases and V by 3 bases; bases with no gene match: 20. The CDR3 bases are TGTGCCTGGAGCCGCACCACGGGGGGGGCCGGGGTCGGGAACATTCAGTACTTC. It yields the protein CAWSRTTGGAGVGNIQYF. The full variable domain, its missing parts supplied by reference TRBV30 and TRBJ2-4, is SQTIHQWPATLVQPVGSPLSLECTVEGTSNPNLYWYRQAAGRGLQLLFYSVGIGQISSEVPQNLSASRPQDRQFILSSKKLLLSDSGFYLCAWSRTTGGAGVGNIQYFGAGTRLSVL.

This clone showed up just a few times. The CDR3 region has the DNA TGTGCCAGTAGTACCCAGCGCTCTAATGAAAAACTGTTTTTT. It is translated as CASSTQRSNEKLFF. The chain is built from TRBV19 and TRBJ1-4; D remains unclear. With 4 bases removed from V and 3 bases from J, the gap between germline ends came to 9 bases. The CDR3 is made up of 14 amino acids. In germline, CDR1 is LNHDA, CDR2 SQIVND (reference sequence).

This clone was recorded a few times. V gene TRBV7-2 combines with J gene TRBJ2-5; D is ambiguous. V lost 5 bases and J 1 base, leaving 11 bases between the germline ends. From germline, CDR1 is SGHTA and CDR2 FQGNSA. The CDR3 is 14 amino acids. The chain's CDR3 is CASSISTLQETQYF. DNA for the CDR3: TGTGCCAGCAGCATTAGTACCCTCCAAGAGACCCAGTACTTC.

This clone turned up a few times. The V and J genes are TRBV30 and TRBJ1-2; D uncertain. V was cut by 1 base and J by 4 bases, with 10 bases left in between. From germline, CDR1 is GTSNPN and CDR2 SVGIG (reference sequence). The CDR3 totals 13 residues. The CDR3 DNA follows: TGTGCCTGGAGTGGGCAGGAATCCTATGGCTACACCTTC. This encodes CAWSGQESYGYTF.

There are a few counts of this clone. The chain combines TRBV5-6 with TRBJ2-5, with no clear D. The germline V gene has CDR1 SGHDT and CDR2 YYEEEE. The V and J ends lost 2 bases and 1 base respectively, with 12 bases between them. The CDR3 contains 15 residues. The CDR3 is CASSFRQTAQETQYF. CDR3 DNA sequence: TGTGCCAGCAGCTTTCGGCAAACGGCCCAAGAGACCCAGTACTTC.

This rearrangement joins TRBV25-1 to TRBJ1-1; D is perhaps TRBD1 (5 bases). The CDR3 length is 14 residues. Trimming removed 11 bases at V and 1 base at J, with 17 bases between. Germline CDR1 is MGHDK and CDR2 is SYGVNS. CDR3 loop: CAAGGTGTNTEAFF. DNA of the CDR3: TGTGCCGCTGGGGGGACCGGCACGAACACTGAAGCTTTCTTT. Full variable domain (missing parts from reference TRBV25-1 and TRBJ1-1): EADIYQTPRYLVIGTGKKITLECSQTMGHDKMYWYQQDPGMELHLIHYSYGVNSTEKGDLSSESTVSRIRTEHFPLTLESARPSHTSQYLCAAGGTGTNTEAFFGQGTRLTVV.

This clone occurred many times. The rearrangement uses TRBV7-9 and TRBJ1-2, with D possibly being TRBD1 (5 bases). V was clipped by 4 bases and J by 2 bases, with 11 bases between them. The germline gives CDR1 SEHNR, CDR2 FQNEAQ (reference sequence). CDR3 size: 14 residues. CDR3 loop: CASSSEGLNYGYTF. CDR3 coding DNA: TGTGCCAGCAGCTCTGAGGGGTTAAACTATGGCTACACCTTC.

This clone showed up just a few times. Other nucleotide sequences from this sample produce the same CDR3. This sequence joins TRBV18 and TRBJ1-4, with unresolved D. Trimming pared 3 bases from V and 4 bases from J, leaving 15 bases between. CDR3 size: 16 residues. Germline V gene sequence: CDR1 KGHSH, CDR2 LQKENI. CDR3 nucleotide sequence: TGTGCCAGCTCACCGGCTTCGTTAGGGAATAATGAAAAACTGTTTTTT. Translated: CASSPASLGNNEKLFF.

The rearrangement uses TRBV20-1 and TRBJ2-7, with TRBD1 identical over 9 bases. J was trimmed by 6 bases and V by 5 bases; bases with no gene match: 2. The CDR3 extends over 11 amino acids. The germline V gene encodes CDR1 DFQATT and CDR2 SNEGSKA (reference sequence). DNA for the CDR3: TGCAGTGCTCAGGACAGGGGCGAGCAGTACTTC. This sequence encodes CSAQDRGEQYF.

This clone has only a few counts. The chain combines TRBV1 with TRBJ1-3. TRBV1 is marked as a pseudogene. The CDR3 is 14 amino acids. The CDR3 DNA follows: TGCACCAGCACCCCGGCGGTCTCTGGAAACACCATATATTTT. Its protein is CTSTPAVSGNTIYF.

This clone was recorded a few times. As DNA, the CDR3 is TGTGCCAGCAGGATGACAGTAGATGGCTACACCTTC. Its protein product is CASRMTVDGYTF. This chain links TRBV2 with TRBJ1-2; D perhaps matches TRBD1 (5 bases). The germline V gene encodes CDR1 SNHLY and CDR2 FYNNEI. Trimming pared 6 bases from V and 6 bases from J, leaving 11 bases between. CDR3 length: 12 amino acids.

This clone was counted a few times. The chain joins TRBV15 to TRBJ2-5; 7 bases line up with TRBD2. This CDR3 has 17 amino acids. The trim removed 0 bases at V and 5 bases at J, leaving 12 bases unmatched. In germline, CDR1 is LNHNV, CDR2 YYDKDF (reference sequence). CDR3 sequence (DNA): TGTGCCACCAGCAGAGATCTGCCTAGCGGATATGGGGAGACCCAGTACTTC. Its translation: CATSRDLPSGYGETQYF.

This clone has only a few counts. The V and J genes are TRBV30 and TRBJ2-7; D is uncertain. Trimming stripped 1 base from V and 3 bases from J, with 7 bases between. There are 12 residues in the CDR3. Germline V gene sequence: CDR1 GTSNPN, CDR2 SVGIG (reference sequence). CDR3 nucleotide sequence: TGTGCCTGGAGTGGGGGTTTCTACGAGCAGTACTTC. Amino acid sequence: CAWSGGFYEQYF.

The chain combines TRBV5-1 with TRBJ1-3; D gene ambiguous. The V gene lost 0 bases and the J gene lost 2 bases, with 3 bases spanning the gap. The germline CDR1 and CDR2 sequences are SGHRS and YFSETQ. The length of the CDR3 is 13 residues. In DNA form, the CDR3 reads TGCGCCAGCAGCTTGGCCCCTGGAAACACCATATATTTT. Its translation is CASSLAPGNTIYF.

This clone was detected only a few times. The V and J genes are TRBV5-4 and TRBJ2-3, with no clear D. The V gene's germline CDR1 is SGHNT and CDR2 YYREEE (reference sequence). The V and J ends lost 3 bases and 3 bases respectively, with 2 bases between them. The CDR3 loop spans 11 amino acids. CDR3 protein: CASSSTDTQYF. In DNA, the CDR3 is TGTGCCAGCAGCTCAACAGATACGCAGTATTTT.

The rearrangement links TRBV2 to TRBJ1-5; D ambiguous. The germline V gene encodes CDR1 SNHLY and CDR2 FYNNEI. The germline V and J ends were trimmed by 6 bases and 3 bases, with 12 bases remaining between them. The CDR3 extends over 14 amino acids. The CDR3 DNA reads TGTGCCAGCAGGACAAGTAGTAACAATCAGCCCCAGCATTTT. The encoded protein is CASRTSSNNQPQHF.

This clone came up a few times. The chain carries TRBV5-1 and TRBJ2-1; TRBD1 matches at 11 bases. The CDR3 runs 20 residues. The trim removed 1 base at V and 0 bases at J, leaving 12 bases unmatched. Germline loops: CDR1 SGHRS, CDR2 YFSETQ. Written as DNA, the CDR3 is TGCGCCAGCAGCTTGTACCCGGACAGGGGGCTCAGTGCCTCCTACAATGAGCAGTTCTTC. This sequence encodes CASSLYPDRGLSASYNEQFF. Using reference TRBV5-1 and TRBJ2-1 for the parts outside the CDR3, the full variable domain is KAGVTQTPRYLIKTRGQQVTLSCSPISGHRSVSWYQQTPGQGLQFLFEYFSETQRNKGNFPGRFSGRQFSNSRSEMNVSTLELGDSALYLCASSLYPDRGLSASYNEQFFGPGTRLTVL.

This clone was observed a handful of times. This sequence joins TRBV5-4 and TRBJ1-4, with D perhaps matching TRBD1 (5 bases). Germline CDR1 reads SGHNT; CDR2 reads YYREEE (reference sequence). Between the trimmed V and J ends, which lost 0 bases and 6 bases, there was a span of 9 bases. The CDR3 length is 14 residues. This chain's CDR3 is CASSLDQGHEKLFF. In DNA form, the CDR3 reads TGTGCCAGCAGCTTGGACCAGGGACATGAAAAACTGTTTTTT.

This chain links TRBV18 with TRBJ2-5; D gene ambiguous. Germline V gene lookup returns CDR1 KGHSH and CDR2 LQKENI. Deletions cut 1 base from V and 5 bases from J, with 11 bases between. There are 14 residues in the CDR3. The CDR3: CASSPRWAQETQYF. The CDR3 nucleotides read TGTGCCAGCTCACCACGTTGGGCACAGGAGACCCAGTACTTC.

This chain connects TRBV7-2 to TRBJ2-6, with unresolved D. Trimming stripped 1 base from V and 2 bases from J, with 12 bases between. The germline V gene encodes CDR1 SGHTA and CDR2 FQGNSA. The CDR3 spans 17 residues. The CDR3 spells CASSLVGSGTGANVLTF. The CDR3 nucleotides are TGTGCCAGCAGCTTAGTCGGTTCGGGCACTGGGGCCAACGTCCTGACTTTC.

CDR3 in amino acids: CASRVDMMRTYEQYF. The CDR3 DNA reads as TGTGCCAGCAGAGTCGACATGATGCGAACCTACGAGCAGTACTTC. The chain employs TRBV10-3 and TRBJ2-7; D gene uncertain. From germline, CDR1 is ENHRY and CDR2 SYGVKD. This CDR3 has 15 amino acids. The ends were cut back, 10 bases at V and 2 bases at J, with 21 bases in the middle.

Comment on this clone: A junction boundary mismatches the germline segment, possibly from a read error. The chain carries TRBV10-3 and TRBJ1-1, with D unclear. The germline gives CDR1 ENHRY, CDR2 SYGVKD. The CDR3 runs 13 residues. This CDR3 is CASSRDIVTEAFF. The CDR3 DNA reads as TGTGCCAGCAGTCGTGACATCGTCACTGAAGCTTTCTTT.

This clone appeared a few times. The gene calls are TRBV18 and TRBJ1-4; 12 positions match TRBD1. Germline-derived CDR1 and CDR2 are KGHSH and LQKENI. The CDR3 consists of 15 residues. V lost 2 bases and J lost 8; bases outside the gene matches: 3. The CDR3 loop reads CASSPRDRGLEKLFF. The CDR3 nucleotides read TGTGCCAGCTCACCAAGGGACAGGGGGCTCGAAAAACTGTTTTTT. Together with reference TRBV18 and TRBJ1-4, the CDR3 gives the full variable domain: NAGVMQNPRHLVRRRGQEARLRCSPMKGHSHVYWYRQLPEEGLKFMVYLQKENIIDESGMPKERFSAEFPKEGPSILRIQQVVRGDSAAYFCASSPRDRGLEKLFFGSGTQLSVL.

The V and J genes are TRBV6-6 and TRBJ1-5; D call uncertain. Trimming cost V 2 bases and J 9 bases, with 14 bases left between them. This CDR3 has 14 amino acids. Germline-derived CDR1 and CDR2 are MNHNY and SVGAGI (reference sequence). CDR3 sequence reads: CASSYAEGGRPQHF. The CDR3 nucleotides read TGTGCCAGCAGTTACGCGGAGGGAGGGAGGCCCCAGCATTTT.

This clone was counted ten times or more. This chain links TRBV18 with TRBJ1-1; no clear D. This CDR3 is 12 amino acids long. CDR1 is KGHSH, CDR2 LQKENI, per germline. The V gene lost 1 base and the J gene lost 7 bases, with 7 bases spanning the gap. This chain's CDR3 is CASSPQGVEAFF. CDR3 nucleotide sequence: TGTGCCAGCTCACCACAGGGAGTTGAAGCTTTCTTT. The full variable domain, its missing parts supplied by reference TRBV18 and TRBJ1-1, is NAGVMQNPRHLVRRRGQEARLRCSPMKGHSHVYWYRQLPEEGLKFMVYLQKENIIDESGMPKERFSAEFPKEGPSILRIQQVVRGDSAAYFCASSPQGVEAFFGQGTRLTVV.

This clone came up a few times. The V gene is TRBV28, the J gene TRBJ1-1; tentative D call: TRBD1 (5 bases). CDR1 and CDR2 (germline): MDHEN, SYDVKM. The CDR3 has 18 amino acids. V lost 6 bases and J lost 2, with 25 bases in between. The CDR3 spells CASRGGQGKAVGNTEAFF. The CDR3 DNA follows: TGTGCCAGCAGGGGCGGGCAGGGAAAAGCGGTAGGAAACACTGAAGCTTTCTTT. Using reference TRBV28 and TRBJ1-1 for the parts outside the CDR3, the full variable domain is DVKVTQSSRYLVKRTGEKVFLECVQDMDHENMFWYRQDPGLGLRLIYFSYDVKMKEKGDIPEGYSVSREKKERFSLILESASTNQTSMYLCASRGGQGKAVGNTEAFFGQGTRLTVV.

J is TRBJ1-1 and V is TRBV7-9, with TRBD1 matching over 7 bases. V lost 1 base and J lost 11; bases outside the gene matches: 10. The CDR3 runs to 14 residues. Germline lookup yields CDR1 SEHNR and CDR2 FQNEAQ (reference sequence). CDR3 nucleotide sequence: TGTGCCAGCAGCTTAGGGGGGACAGAGCCCCTTGCTTTCTTT. As protein: CASSLGGTEPLAFF.